The 15 T cell receptor beta chains below come from one sample, sequenced in a study of identical twins. TCRdb re-derived calls from the 5' RACE reads in MiXCR, one entry per CDR3 protein. The profile shows 300,000 to 400,000 distinct CDR3 sequences, around an eighth of them singletons. These data were also reused for a study on yellow fever vaccine responses in identical twins.

The sequenced sample consisted of CD8+ T cells sorted from blood. These receptors came from a woman aged 18-30 years in good health.

This clonotype was seen more than once but under ten times. The gene calls are TRBV4-1 and TRBJ2-2, with TRBD1 identical over 7 bases. CDR3 length: 15 residues. CDR1 and CDR2 from the germline V gene are MGHRA and YSYEKL. With 3 bases clipped from V and 6 bases from J, the junction kept 7 bases outside the gene matches. CDR3 sequence: CASSQENRGSGELFF. In DNA, the CDR3 is TGCGCCAGCAGCCAGGAAAACAGGGGATCCGGGGAGCTGTTTTTT.

In its sample, this clonotype was seen a few times. V usage is TRBV7-9 and J usage is TRBJ2-3; D perhaps matches TRBD2 (5 bases). V lost 2 bases to trimming and J lost 2 bases, with 14 bases between them. The germline CDR1 and CDR2 sequences are SEHNR and FQNEAQ (reference sequence). The CDR3 runs to 16 residues. The CDR3 bases are TGTGCCAGCAGCTTATTCGGCCAGCGGAACACAGATACGCAGTATTTT. Translation: CASSLFGQRNTDTQYF.

The sample holds a few counts of this clonotype. The rearrangement joins TRBV11-2 to TRBJ2-7; no reliable D call. Germline-derived CDR1 and CDR2 are SGHAT and FQNNGV. The CDR3 runs to 13 residues. Trimming stripped 0 bases from V and 6 bases from J, with 9 bases between. The CDR3 reads CASSLDGSVEQYF. Written as DNA, the CDR3 is TGTGCCAGCAGCTTAGATGGGTCCGTCGAGCAGTACTTC. Supplemented by reference TRBV11-2 and TRBJ2-7, the full variable domain reads EAGVAQSPRYKIIEKRQSVAFWCNPISGHATLYWYQQILGQGPKLLIQFQNNGVVDDSQLPKDRFSAERLKGVDSTLKIQPAKLEDSAVYLCASSLDGSVEQYFGPGTRLTVT.

In this sample, this clonotype turned up a few times. The V gene is TRBV11-2, the J gene TRBJ2-2; 8 bases map to TRBD1. The CDR3 sequence is 17 residues long. V lost 5 bases and J lost 5; bases outside the gene matches: 13. From germline, CDR1 is SGHAT and CDR2 FQNNGV. CDR3 protein: CASSKPLDREDTGELFF. Written as DNA, the CDR3 is TGTGCCAGCAGCAAACCCCTGGACAGGGAAGATACCGGGGAGCTGTTTTTT.

The chain uses TRBV20-1 and TRBJ2-7; TRBD2 agrees at 7 bases. In germline, CDR1 is DFQATT, CDR2 SNEGSKA (reference sequence). V was clipped by 0 bases and J by 0 bases; unmatched bases: 11. The CDR3 spans 17 residues. CDR3 loop: CSARDLRLAVRSYEQYF. CDR3 DNA: TGCAGTGCTAGAGATCTAAGGCTAGCGGTCCGCTCCTACGAGCAGTACTTC.

In this sample, this clonotype turned up a few times. The chain is built from TRBV4-1 and TRBJ2-3; D call uncertain. Trimming removed 1 base at V and 6 bases at J, with 11 bases between. CDR3 length: 14 amino acids. CDR1 and CDR2 from the germline V gene are MGHRA and YSYEKL. The CDR3 loop reads CASSQGVGSDTQYF. CDR3 coding DNA: TGCGCCAGCAGCCAAGGGGTGGGTTCGGATACGCAGTATTTT.

The chain employs TRBV7-9 and TRBJ2-5; the D is unclear. This CDR3 is 16 amino acids long. CDR1 and CDR2 from the germline V gene are SEHNR and FQNEAQ (reference sequence). Trimming cost V 5 bases and J 5 bases, with 21 bases left between them. For the CDR3, the DNA is TGTGCCAGCAGCCCCCCCTTGGACCAATCCAGGGAGACCCAGTACTTC. Its translation: CASSPPLDQSRETQYF. The variable domain in full, completed from reference TRBV7-9 and TRBJ2-5, reads DTGVSQNPRHKITKRGQNVTFRCDPISEHNRLYWYRQTLGQGPEFLTYFQNEAQLEKSRLLSDRFSAERPKGSFSTLEIQRTEQGDSAMYLCASSPPLDQSRETQYFGPGTRLLVL.

This clonotype has ten or more counts. The CDR3 sequence is CASSISGRGAGNEQFF. The CDR3 DNA reads as TGTGCCAGCAGTATTAGCGGGAGAGGAGCTGGCAATGAGCAGTTCTTC. The V call is TRBV27, the J call TRBJ2-1; 9 bases agree with TRBD2. Trimming at V came to 5 bases and at J to 6 bases, leaving 11 bases not matched to a gene. The CDR3 contains 16 residues. Germline assignment: CDR1 MNHEY and CDR2 SMNVEV (reference sequence).

This clonotype appeared a few times. The rearrangement links TRBV11-1 to TRBJ2-3, with 12 bases matching TRBD2. The CDR3 totals 19 residues. Trimming cost V 1 base and J 0 bases; bases outside gene matches: 8. From germline, CDR1 is SGHAT and CDR2 FQDESV (reference sequence). This chain's CDR3 is CASSLGLAGEVESTDTQYF. CDR3 DNA: TGTGCCAGCAGCTTAGGACTAGCGGGAGAAGTGGAAAGCACAGATACGCAGTATTTT.

This clonotype was seen a few times. This rearrangement joins TRBV9 to TRBJ2-5; no definite D call. The length of the CDR3 is 14 residues. V lost 4 bases and J 1 base, leaving 11 bases between the germline ends. Germline V lookup: CDR1 SGDLS, CDR2 YYNGEE. CDR3 in amino acids: CASSPAEAQETQYF. In DNA form, the CDR3 reads TGTGCCAGCAGCCCCGCAGAGGCCCAAGAGACCCAGTACTTC.

The chain employs TRBV5-1 and TRBJ2-1; 7 bases line up with TRBD2. Looked up from germline, CDR1 is SGHRS and CDR2 is YFSETQ. The CDR3 runs to 16 residues. Trimming at V came to 1 base and at J to 0 bases, leaving 4 bases not matched to a gene. The CDR3 here is CASSLNPSGSYNEQFF. The CDR3 DNA reads as TGCGCCAGCAGCTTGAACCCTAGCGGCTCCTACAATGAGCAGTTCTTC.

The table lists this clonotype with a few counts. The chain has TRBV7-9 and TRBJ2-1; D may correspond to TRBD1 or TRBD2 (5 bases each). CDR1 is SEHNR, CDR2 FQNEAQ, per germline (reference sequence). CDR3 length: 13 amino acids. V lost 8 bases and J 0 bases, leaving 8 bases between the germline ends. For the CDR3, the DNA is TGTGCCAGCCGGGACGCCTCCTACAATGAGCAGTTCTTC. Amino acid sequence: CASRDASYNEQFF.

The chain uses TRBV2 and TRBJ1-1, with D maybe TRBD1 (6 bases). Germline CDR1 and CDR2: SNHLY and FYNNEI. The CDR3 contains 14 residues. Trimming took 3 bases from V and 4 from J, leaving 12 bases between them. As DNA, the CDR3 is TGTGCCAGCAGTGACCAGGGGCTGGTCACTGAAGCTTTCTTT. As protein: CASSDQGLVTEAFF.

This chain uses TRBV24-1 with TRBJ2-3, with TRBD2 matching over 7 bases. The CDR3 runs to 18 residues. Trimming at V came to 0 bases and at J to 5 bases, leaving 13 bases not matched to a gene. Germline CDR1 and CDR2: KGHDR and SFDVKD. CDR3 in amino acids: CATSDLRASGTAVDTQYF. The CDR3 DNA follows: TGTGCCACCAGTGATTTGAGGGCTAGCGGTACGGCGGTAGATACGCAGTATTTT.

The chain is built from TRBV29-1 and TRBJ1-5; D remains ambiguous. The germline V gene has CDR1 SQVTM and CDR2 ANQGSEA. The CDR3 length is 13 residues. Trimming cost V 4 bases and J 0 bases, with 7 bases left between them. In DNA, the CDR3 is TGCAGCGTTGGGTTAAATAGCAATCAGCCCCAGCATTTT. Amino acid sequence: CSVGLNSNQPQHF.